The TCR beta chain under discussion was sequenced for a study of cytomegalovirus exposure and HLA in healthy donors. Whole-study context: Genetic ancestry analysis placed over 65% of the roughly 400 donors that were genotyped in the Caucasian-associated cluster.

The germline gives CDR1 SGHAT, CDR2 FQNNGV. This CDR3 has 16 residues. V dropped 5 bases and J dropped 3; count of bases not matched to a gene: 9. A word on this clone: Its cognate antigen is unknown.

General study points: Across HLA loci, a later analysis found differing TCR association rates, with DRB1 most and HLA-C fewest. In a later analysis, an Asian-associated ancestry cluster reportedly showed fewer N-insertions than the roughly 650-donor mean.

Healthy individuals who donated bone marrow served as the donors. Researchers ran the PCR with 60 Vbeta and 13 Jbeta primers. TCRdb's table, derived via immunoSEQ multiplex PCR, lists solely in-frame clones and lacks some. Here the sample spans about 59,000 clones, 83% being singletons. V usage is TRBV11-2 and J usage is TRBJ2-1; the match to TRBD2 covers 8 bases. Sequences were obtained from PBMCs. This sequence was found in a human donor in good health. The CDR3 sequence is CASSLEIAGGYNEQFF. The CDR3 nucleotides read TGTGCCAGCAGCCTCGAGATCGCGGGAGGCTACAATGAGCAGTTCTTC.